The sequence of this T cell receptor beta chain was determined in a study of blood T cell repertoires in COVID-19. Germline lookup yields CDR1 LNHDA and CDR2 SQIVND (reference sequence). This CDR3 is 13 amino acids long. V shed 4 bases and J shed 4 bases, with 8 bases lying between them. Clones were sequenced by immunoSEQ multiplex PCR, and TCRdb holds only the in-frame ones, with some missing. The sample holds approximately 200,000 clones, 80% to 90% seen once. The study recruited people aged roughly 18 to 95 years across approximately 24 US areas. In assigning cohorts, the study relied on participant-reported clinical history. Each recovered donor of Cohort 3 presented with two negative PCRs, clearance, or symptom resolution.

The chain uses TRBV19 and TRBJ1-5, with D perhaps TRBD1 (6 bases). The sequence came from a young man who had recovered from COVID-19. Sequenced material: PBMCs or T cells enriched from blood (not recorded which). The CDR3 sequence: CASSRGGNQPQHF. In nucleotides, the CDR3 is TGTGCCAGTAGTAGAGGGGGTAATCAGCCCCAGCATTTT. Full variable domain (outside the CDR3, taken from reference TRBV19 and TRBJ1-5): DGGITQSPKYLFRKEGQNVTLSCEQNLNHDAMYWYRQDPGQGLRLIYYSQIVNDFQKGDIAEGYSVSREKKESFPLTVTSAQKNPTAFYLCASSRGGNQPQHFGDGTRLSIL.